This T cell receptor (beta chain) stems from a study of PD-1 blockade in classical Hodgkin lymphoma. Study conclusions and caveats: What drove the repertoire differences, possibly disease activity or prior therapy, has not been defined.

Trimming stripped 0 bases from V and 6 bases from J, with 18 bases between. Germline V gives CDR1 SGHTA, CDR2 FQGTGA. This CDR3 is built from 17 residues. Clones were read by immunoSEQ multiplex PCR, and TCRdb kept only the in-frame ones, dropping some. This table holds 30,000 to 35,000 clones, approximately 79% found once. To note about this clone: Its antigen is unknown.

The sample's time point: cycle 4 day 1 (C4D1), after 6 weeks of nivolumab. Every patient had relapsed following autologous stem cell transplantation, and cohorts differed in brentuximab vedotin exposure. It was by magnetic negative selection that CD4+ T cells were purified from thawed PBMCs. This specimen consisted of CD4+ T cells from blood, obtained before the fourth cycle of nivolumab. The V call is TRBV7-3, the J call TRBJ2-1; unclear D gene. The sequence derives from a human donor with classical Hodgkin lymphoma. The CDR3 nucleotides read TGTGCCAGCAGCTTAACGGGCGAACAGCTGGCTCCCAATGAGCAGTTCTTC. This translates into CASSLTGEQLAPNEQFF.